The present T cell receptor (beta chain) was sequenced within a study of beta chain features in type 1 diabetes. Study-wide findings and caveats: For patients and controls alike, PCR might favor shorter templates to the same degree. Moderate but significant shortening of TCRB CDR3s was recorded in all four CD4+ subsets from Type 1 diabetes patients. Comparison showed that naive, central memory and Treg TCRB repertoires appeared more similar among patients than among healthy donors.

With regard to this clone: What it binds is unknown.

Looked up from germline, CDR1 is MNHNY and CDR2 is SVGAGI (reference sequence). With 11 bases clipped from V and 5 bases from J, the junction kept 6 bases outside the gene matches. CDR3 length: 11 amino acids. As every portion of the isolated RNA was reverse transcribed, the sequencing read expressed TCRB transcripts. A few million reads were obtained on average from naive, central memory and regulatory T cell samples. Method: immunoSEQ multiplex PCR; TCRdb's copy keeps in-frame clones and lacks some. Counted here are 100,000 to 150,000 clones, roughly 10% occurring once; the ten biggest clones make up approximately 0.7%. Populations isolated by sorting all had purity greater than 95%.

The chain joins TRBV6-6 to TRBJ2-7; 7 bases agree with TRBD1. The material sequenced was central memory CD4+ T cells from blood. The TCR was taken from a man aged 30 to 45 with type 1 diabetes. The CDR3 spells CAAGGYNEQYF. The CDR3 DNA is TGTGCCGCAGGGGGATACAACGAGCAGTACTTC.